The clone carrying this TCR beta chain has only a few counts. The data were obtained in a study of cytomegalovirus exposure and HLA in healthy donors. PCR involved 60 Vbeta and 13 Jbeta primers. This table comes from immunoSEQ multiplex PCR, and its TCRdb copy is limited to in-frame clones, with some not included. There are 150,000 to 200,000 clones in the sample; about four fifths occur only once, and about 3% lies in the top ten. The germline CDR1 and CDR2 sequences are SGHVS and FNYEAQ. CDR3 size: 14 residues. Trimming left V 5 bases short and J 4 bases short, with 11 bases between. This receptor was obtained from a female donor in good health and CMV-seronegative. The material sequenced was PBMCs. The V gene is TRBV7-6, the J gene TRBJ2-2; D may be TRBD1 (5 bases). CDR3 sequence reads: CASSPDRTTGELFF. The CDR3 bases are TGTGCCAGCAGCCCCGACAGAACCACCGGGGAGCTGTTTTTT.